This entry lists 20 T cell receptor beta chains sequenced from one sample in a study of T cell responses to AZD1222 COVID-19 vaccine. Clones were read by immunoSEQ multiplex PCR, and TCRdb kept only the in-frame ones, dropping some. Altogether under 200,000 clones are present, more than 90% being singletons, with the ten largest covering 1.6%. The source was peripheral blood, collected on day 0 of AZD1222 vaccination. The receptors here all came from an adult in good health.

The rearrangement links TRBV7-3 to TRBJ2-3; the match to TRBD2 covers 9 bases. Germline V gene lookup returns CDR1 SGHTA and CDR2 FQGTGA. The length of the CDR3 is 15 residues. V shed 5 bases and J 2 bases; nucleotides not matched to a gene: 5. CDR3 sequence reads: CASSPSGAVTDTQYF. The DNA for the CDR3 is TGTGCCAGCAGCCCTAGCGGGGCGGTCACAGATACGCAGTATTTT.

In nucleotides, the CDR3 is TGTGCCAGCAGCTTAGTTGGACTAGCGGACCCCGAGCAGTACTTC. It yields the protein CASSLVGLADPEQYF. The chain recombines TRBV7-8 with TRBJ2-7, with TRBD2 matching over 10 bases. V shed 1 base, J shed 6 bases, and the junction held 6 bases outside the gene matches. This CDR3 region has 15 residues. Looked up from germline, CDR1 is SGHVS and CDR2 is FQNEAQ.

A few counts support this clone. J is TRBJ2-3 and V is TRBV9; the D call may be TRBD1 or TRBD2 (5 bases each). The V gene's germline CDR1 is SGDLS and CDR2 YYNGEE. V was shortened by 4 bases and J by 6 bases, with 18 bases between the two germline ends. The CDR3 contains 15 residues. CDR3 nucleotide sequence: TGTGCCAGCAGCCCCCGGGACCTCACGAGGGATACGCAGTATTTT. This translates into CASSPRDLTRDTQYF.

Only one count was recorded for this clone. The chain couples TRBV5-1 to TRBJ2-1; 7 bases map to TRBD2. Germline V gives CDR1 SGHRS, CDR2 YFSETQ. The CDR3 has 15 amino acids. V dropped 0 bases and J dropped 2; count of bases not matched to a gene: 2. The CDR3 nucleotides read TGCGCCAGCAGCTTGGGAGGGAGGGCCTACAATGAGCAGTTCTTC. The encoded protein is CASSLGGRAYNEQFF.

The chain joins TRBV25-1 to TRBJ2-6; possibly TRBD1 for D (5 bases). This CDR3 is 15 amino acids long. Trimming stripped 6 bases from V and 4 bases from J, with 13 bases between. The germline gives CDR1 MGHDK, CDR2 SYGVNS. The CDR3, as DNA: TGTGCCAGCAGCTTCCAGGGTGGAGGGGCCAACGTCCTGACTTTC. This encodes CASSFQGGGANVLTF.

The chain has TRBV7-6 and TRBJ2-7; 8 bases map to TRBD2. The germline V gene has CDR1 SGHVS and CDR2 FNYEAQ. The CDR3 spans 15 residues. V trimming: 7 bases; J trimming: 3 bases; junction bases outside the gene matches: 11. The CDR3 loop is CASNDSGIRSYEQYF. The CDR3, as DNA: TGTGCCAGCAATGATAGCGGGATTAGGAGCTACGAGCAGTACTTC. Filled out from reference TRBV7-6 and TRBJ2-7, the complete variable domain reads GAGVSQSPRYKVTKRGQDVALRCDPISGHVSLYWYRQALGQGPEFLTYFNYEAQQDKSGLPNDRFSAERPEGSISTLTIQRTEQRDSAMYRCASNDSGIRSYEQYFGPGTRLTVT.

This CDR3 is CASSLGLAAGELFF. The CDR3 bases are TGTGCCAGCAGCTTGGGACTAGCTGCCGGGGAGCTGTTTTTT. The rearrangement joins TRBV7-3 to TRBJ2-2, with TRBD2 identical over 9 bases. V was clipped by 3 bases and J by 6 bases; unmatched bases: 2. This CDR3 spans 14 amino acids. From germline, CDR1 is SGHTA and CDR2 FQGTGA.

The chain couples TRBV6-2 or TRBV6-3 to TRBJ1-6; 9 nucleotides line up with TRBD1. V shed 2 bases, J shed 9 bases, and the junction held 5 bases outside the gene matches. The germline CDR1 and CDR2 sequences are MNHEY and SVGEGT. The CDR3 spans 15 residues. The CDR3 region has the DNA TGTGCCAGCAGTTACGGGGGACAGGGAGGTTCACCCCTCCACTTT. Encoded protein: CASSYGGQGGSPLHF.

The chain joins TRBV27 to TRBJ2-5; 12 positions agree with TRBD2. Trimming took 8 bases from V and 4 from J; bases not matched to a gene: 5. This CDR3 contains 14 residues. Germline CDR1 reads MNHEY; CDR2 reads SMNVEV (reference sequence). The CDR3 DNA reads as TGTGCCAGCCGACTAGCGGGAGTAGGAGAGACCCAGTACTTC. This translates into CASRLAGVGETQYF.

The CDR3 DNA sequence: TGTGCCAGCAGTTACGGGGACCGTGGAAAACTGTTTTTT. Protein sequence: CASSYGDRGKLFF. V and J are TRBV6-5 and TRBJ1-4; tentatively, D is TRBD1 (5 bases). Trimming left V 2 bases short and J 10 bases short, with 11 bases between. Germline CDR1 and CDR2: MNHEY and SVGAGI. The length of the CDR3 is 13 residues.

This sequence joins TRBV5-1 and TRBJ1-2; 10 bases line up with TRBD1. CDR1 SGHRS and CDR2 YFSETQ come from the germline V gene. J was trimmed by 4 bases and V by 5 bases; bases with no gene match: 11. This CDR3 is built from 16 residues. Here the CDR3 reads CASRLTPTGGGYGYTF. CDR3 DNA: TGCGCCAGCAGACTGACCCCGACAGGGGGCGGCTATGGCTACACCTTC.

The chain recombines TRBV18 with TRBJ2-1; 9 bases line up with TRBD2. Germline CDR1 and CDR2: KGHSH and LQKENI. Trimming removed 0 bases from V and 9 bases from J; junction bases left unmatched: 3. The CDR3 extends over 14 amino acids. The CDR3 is CASSPPSTSGEQFF. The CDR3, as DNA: TGTGCCAGCTCACCACCGTCGACTAGCGGTGAGCAGTTCTTC.

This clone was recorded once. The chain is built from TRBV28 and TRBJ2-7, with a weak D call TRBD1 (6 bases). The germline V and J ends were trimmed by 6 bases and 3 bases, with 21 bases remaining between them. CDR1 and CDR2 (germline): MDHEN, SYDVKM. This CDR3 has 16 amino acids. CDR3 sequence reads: CASRPLGSGTYYEQYF. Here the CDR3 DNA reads TGTGCCAGCAGACCTCTGGGATCGGGGACATACTACGAGCAGTACTTC.

The DNA of the CDR3 is TGTGCCAGCAGCTTAGACAGTCTTTATAATTCACCCCTCCACTTT. This gives the protein CASSLDSLYNSPLHF. V usage is TRBV5-5 and J usage is TRBJ1-6, with D perhaps TRBD1 (5 bases). Trimming took 2 bases from V and 4 from J, leaving 10 bases between them. CDR3 length equals 15 residues. Germline CDR1 reads SGHKS; CDR2 reads YYEKEE (reference sequence).

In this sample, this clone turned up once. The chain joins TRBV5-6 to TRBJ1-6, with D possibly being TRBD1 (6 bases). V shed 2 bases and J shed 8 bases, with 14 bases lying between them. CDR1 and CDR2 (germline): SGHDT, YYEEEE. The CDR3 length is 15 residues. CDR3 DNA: TGTGCCAGCAGCTTCGGGACATCCAGGGATTCACCCCTCCACTTT. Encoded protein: CASSFGTSRDSPLHF.

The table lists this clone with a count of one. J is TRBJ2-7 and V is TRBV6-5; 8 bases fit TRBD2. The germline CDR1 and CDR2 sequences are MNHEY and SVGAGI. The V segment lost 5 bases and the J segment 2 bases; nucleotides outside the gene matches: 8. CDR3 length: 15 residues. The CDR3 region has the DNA TGTGCCAGCAGTCGTAGCGGGGCAGAAACCTACGAGCAGTACTTC. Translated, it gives CASSRSGAETYEQYF.

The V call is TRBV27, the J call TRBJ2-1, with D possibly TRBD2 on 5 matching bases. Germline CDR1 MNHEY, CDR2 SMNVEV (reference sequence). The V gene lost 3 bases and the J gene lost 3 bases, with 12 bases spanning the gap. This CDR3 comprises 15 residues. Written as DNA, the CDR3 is TGTGCCAGCAGTTTGATTGGACTTAGCTACAATGAGCAGTTCTTC. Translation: CASSLIGLSYNEQFF.

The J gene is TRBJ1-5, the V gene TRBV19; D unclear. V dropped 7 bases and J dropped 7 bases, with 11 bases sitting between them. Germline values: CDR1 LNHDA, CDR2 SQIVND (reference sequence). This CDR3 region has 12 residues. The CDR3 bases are TGTGCCAGTAAAAAGGAAGACCAGCCCCAGCATTTT. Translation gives CASKKEDQPQHF.

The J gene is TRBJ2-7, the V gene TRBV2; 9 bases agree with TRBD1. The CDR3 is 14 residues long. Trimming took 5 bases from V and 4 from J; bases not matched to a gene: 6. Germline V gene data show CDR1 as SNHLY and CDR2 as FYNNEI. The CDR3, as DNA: TGTGCCAGCAGTCGCGGACAGGGGACTTACGAGCAGTACTTC. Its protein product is CASSRGQGTYEQYF.

The CDR3 DNA sequence: TGTGCCAGCAGCCCCCAGGGACAGGTAGTAGAGACCCAGTACTTC. It encodes CASSPQGQVVETQYF. The chain recombines TRBV5-8 with TRBJ2-5; 8 positions match TRBD1. Germline CDR1 SGHTS, CDR2 YDEGEE. Unmatched junction bases numbered 9, after V lost 4 bases and J lost 4 bases. The length of the CDR3 is 15 residues.